The 20 T cell receptor beta chains in this list originate from one sample, sequenced in a study of cytomegalovirus exposure and HLA in healthy donors. Primers for the PCR totalled 60 Vbeta and 13 Jbeta. Generated by immunoSEQ multiplex PCR, the TCRdb table keeps only in-frame clones and is missing some. The profile shows over 130,000 clones, more than 70% of them singletons. The specimen sequenced was PBMCs. The receptors were sampled from a man over 45 in good health and CMV-seronegative.

The chain is built from TRBV10-3 and TRBJ2-7, with D perhaps TRBD2 (5 bases). Germline V gene data show CDR1 as ENHRY and CDR2 as SYGVKD. The CDR3 loop spans 13 amino acids. V lost 6 bases to trimming and J lost 2 bases, with 11 bases between them. CDR3 sequence reads: CAIRPEGTYEQYF. The CDR3 region has the DNA TGTGCCATCAGACCCGAGGGAACCTACGAGCAGTACTTC.

CDR3 protein: CSVLGGGAYYEQYF. The CDR3 DNA follows: TGCAGCGTCCTCGGAGGGGGGGCGTACTACGAGCAGTACTTC. The chain couples TRBV29-1 to TRBJ2-7; D is perhaps TRBD2 (7 bases). Per the germline V gene, CDR1 is SQVTM and CDR2 is ANQGSEA. The CDR3 loop spans 14 amino acids. Trimming removed 6 bases at V and 3 bases at J, with 18 bases between.

The chain combines TRBV5-1 with TRBJ2-1; the match to TRBD2 covers 8 bases. V was clipped by 5 bases and J by 9 bases; unmatched bases: 7. Germline-derived CDR1 and CDR2 are SGHRS and YFSETQ. The CDR3 sequence is 13 residues long. CDR3 sequence (DNA): TGCGCCAGCAGAAGAGCGGGAGCTACTGAGCAGTTCTTC. Translating it yields CASRRAGATEQFF.

V gene TRBV5-1 combines with J gene TRBJ2-1, with D uncertain. With 0 bases removed from V and 8 bases from J, the gap between germline ends came to 12 bases. The CDR3 has 14 residues. The V gene's germline CDR1 is SGHRS and CDR2 YFSETQ. CDR3 sequence reads: CASSLGDGGDEQFF. DNA of the CDR3: TGCGCCAGCAGCTTGGGAGACGGCGGCGATGAGCAGTTCTTC.

This clone was detected once. The chain has TRBV18 and TRBJ1-4, with TRBD1 matching over 7 bases. The germline CDR1 and CDR2 sequences are KGHSH and LQKENI. The CDR3 totals 15 residues. V lost 1 base, J lost 8 bases, and 7 bases stayed unmatched. CDR3 amino acids: CASSPRSGTEEKLFF. Here the CDR3 DNA reads TGTGCCAGCTCACCACGTTCTGGGACAGAGGAAAAACTGTTTTTT.

This chain uses TRBV6-1 with TRBJ2-7; D remains ambiguous. The CDR3 has 11 amino acids. Deletions cut 5 bases from V and 3 bases from J, with 5 bases between. CDR1 and CDR2 from the germline V gene are MNHNS and SASEGT. The CDR3 region has the DNA TGTGCCAGCAGTCGGAGCTACGAGCAGTACTTC. It is translated as CASSRSYEQYF.

The count of this clone is one. V and J are TRBV7-9 and TRBJ1-2; the match to TRBD1 covers 8 bases. Germline lookup yields CDR1 SEHNR and CDR2 FQNEAQ (reference sequence). Germline trimming cut 5 bases from V and 4 bases from J; bases unmatched to any gene: 12. CDR3 length: 16 amino acids. The DNA for the CDR3 is TGTGCCAGCAGCCCCTCGACAGGGGAAGGGCTCTATGGCTACACCTTC. It is translated as CASSPSTGEGLYGYTF.

This rearrangement joins TRBV7-2 to TRBJ2-7; 9 bases align to TRBD2. The CDR3 length is 16 residues. After removal of 2 bases from V and 2 bases from J, the junction contained 7 bases not matched to a gene. Germline CDR1 is SGHTA and CDR2 is FQGNSA. The CDR3 nucleotides read TGTGCCAGCAGCTTAACGGCTAGCGGGGCGCCCTACGAGCAGTACTTC. Translated: CASSLTASGAPYEQYF.

This chain links TRBV7-2 with TRBJ2-5; D is ambiguous. Germline loops: CDR1 SGHTA, CDR2 FQGNSA. V was trimmed by 2 bases and J by 5 bases, leaving 6 bases between them. This CDR3 comprises 12 residues. CDR3: CASSLLRETQYF. The CDR3 DNA sequence: TGTGCCAGCAGCTTACTACGGGAGACCCAGTACTTC.

The V and J genes are TRBV6-5 and TRBJ2-3, with D possibly being TRBD1 (5 bases). V lost 0 bases, J lost 7 bases, and 17 bases lay in between. CDR1 and CDR2 from the germline V gene are MNHEY and SVGAGI. The CDR3 extends over 16 amino acids. The CDR3 spells CASSYSGVGATHTQYF. In DNA, the CDR3 is TGTGCCAGCAGTTACTCGGGTGTTGGGGCAACTCATACGCAGTATTTT.

This chain joins TRBV7-8 and TRBJ2-2; 8 bases align to TRBD2. This CDR3 spans 16 amino acids. Trimming took 1 base from V and 6 from J; bases not matched to a gene: 7. The germline gives CDR1 SGHVS, CDR2 FQNEAQ. Written as DNA, the CDR3 is TGTGCCAGCAGCTTAGGTTTAGCGGGGTTGTCCGGGGAGCTGTTTTTT. Its translation is CASSLGLAGLSGELFF.

The chain joins TRBV6-5 to TRBJ1-2; TRBD1 matches 9 bases. CDR1 is MNHEY, CDR2 SVGAGI, per germline. CDR3 length equals 13 residues. Losses at the gene ends were 4 bases for V and 4 bases for J; bases not matched to a gene: 1. The CDR3, as DNA: TGTGCCAGCAGTTTGACAGGGGGCTATGGCTACACCTTC. Protein product: CASSLTGGYGYTF.

The genes are TRBV6-5 and TRBJ1-4; TRBD1 aligns across 7 bases. Germline V gene data show CDR1 as MNHEY and CDR2 as SVGAGI. The CDR3 consists of 15 residues. V shed 2 bases and J 6 bases; nucleotides not matched to a gene: 6. The CDR3 DNA reads TGTGCCAGCAGTTACCTAGGACAGGCGCATGAAAAACTGTTTTTT. It yields the protein CASSYLGQAHEKLFF.

This clone has a handful of counts. This chain joins TRBV5-1 and TRBJ2-7; 9 positions match TRBD1. This CDR3 is 15 amino acids long. Trimming cost V 3 bases and J 5 bases; bases outside gene matches: 9. Germline values: CDR1 SGHRS, CDR2 YFSETQ. The CDR3 sequence is CASSSILGDRDEQYF. The DNA for the CDR3 is TGCGCCAGCAGCTCAATTCTTGGGGACAGGGACGAGCAGTACTTC.

The CDR3 region is CSVEDFQRFNQPQHF. Here the CDR3 DNA reads TGCAGCGTTGAAGATTTCCAACGGTTCAATCAGCCCCAGCATTTT. The chain recombines TRBV29-1 with TRBJ1-5, with unresolved D. The CDR3 contains 15 residues. V was trimmed by 0 bases and J by 3 bases, leaving 12 bases between them. CDR1 is SQVTM, CDR2 ANQGSEA, per germline.

The V call is TRBV29-1, the J call TRBJ2-1; 7 positions match TRBD2. The CDR3 consists of 12 residues. The V gene's germline CDR1 is SQVTM and CDR2 ANQGSEA. Trimming at V came to 6 bases and at J to 10 bases, leaving 9 bases not matched to a gene. The DNA for the CDR3 is TGCAGCGTGGGGGAGGGCCCGCAGGAGCAGTTCTTC. Its translation: CSVGEGPQEQFF.

The rearrangement uses TRBV6-5 and TRBJ2-5; tentative D call: TRBD1 (6 bases). V was clipped by 5 bases and J by 4 bases, with 11 bases between them. The length of the CDR3 is 13 residues. Germline values: CDR1 MNHEY, CDR2 SVGAGI. The CDR3 nucleotides are TGTGCCAGCAGTGGGCAGGGGAGAGAGACCCAGTACTTC. It codes for CASSGQGRETQYF.

The sample holds a few counts of this clone. This chain joins TRBV15 and TRBJ2-1; tentatively, D is TRBD2 (6 bases). Germline V gene sequence: CDR1 LNHNV, CDR2 YYDKDF (reference sequence). This CDR3 is built from 16 residues. Trimming left V 0 bases short and J 6 bases short, with 15 bases between. This chain's CDR3 is CATSRDRVRGGNEQFF. For the CDR3, the DNA is TGTGCCACCAGCAGAGATAGGGTTAGGGGAGGCAATGAGCAGTTCTTC.

This clone was detected a few times. CDR3 loop: CASTGSLNQPQHF. Written as DNA, the CDR3 is TGTGCCAGCACCGGGTCCCTAAATCAGCCCCAGCATTTT. J is TRBJ1-5 and V is TRBV6-5; the D is unclear. Germline V gene data show CDR1 as MNHEY and CDR2 as SVGAGI. Trimming took 7 bases from V and 4 from J, leaving 11 bases between them. The CDR3 has 13 residues.

V usage is TRBV29-1 and J usage is TRBJ2-3; TRBD2 is a possible D gene (7 bases). The V end was cut by 1 base, the J end by 5 bases, with 13 bases between. CDR1 SQVTM and CDR2 ANQGSEA come from the germline V gene. The CDR3 contains 14 residues. The chain's CDR3 is CSVEVGGVIDTQYF. CDR3 in DNA: TGCAGCGTTGAAGTAGGGGGGGTGATAGATACGCAGTATTTT.